Listed here are 5 T cell receptor beta chains from one sample, sequenced in a study of blood T cell repertoires in COVID-19. Method: immunoSEQ multiplex PCR; TCRdb's copy keeps in-frame clones and lacks some. The table includes approximately 180,000 clones, approximately 83% detected once. Sample: peripheral blood. The receptors here all came from a man between 60 and 75 years old with acute or convalescent COVID-19.

This chain links TRBV4-1 with TRBJ2-7, with D perhaps matching TRBD1 (5 bases). V was trimmed by 4 bases and J by 0 bases, leaving 22 bases between them. The length of the CDR3 is 18 residues. CDR1 and CDR2 from the germline V gene are MGHRA and YSYEKL. The CDR3 nucleotides read TGCGCCAGCAGCCTCCTTACCCCCCGACAGAGCGACTCCTACGAGCAGTACTTC. It codes for CASSLLTPRQSDSYEQYF.

The V gene is TRBV4-2, the J gene TRBJ2-1, with TRBD2 matching over 11 bases. Per the germline V gene, CDR1 is LGHNA and CDR2 is YNFKEQ. The CDR3 totals 16 residues. V shed 1 base, J shed 9 bases, and the junction held 8 bases outside the gene matches. CDR3 in DNA: TGTGCCAGCAGCCAAGTTGGTAGCGGGAGGGGGAGTGAGCAGTTCTTC. Translation: CASSQVGSGRGSEQFF.

The chain joins TRBV2 to TRBJ1-2; TRBD1 is a possible D gene (6 bases). V lost 6 bases and J 4 bases, leaving 15 bases between the germline ends. The CDR3 has 14 residues. Germline V CDR1 and CDR2: SNHLY, FYNNEI. For the CDR3, the DNA is TGTGCCAGCAGGCGGGGGGCGAGCTCCTATGGCTACACCTTC. Encoded protein: CASRRGASSYGYTF.

The rearrangement joins TRBV5-8 to TRBJ1-6; D may be TRBD1 (6 bases). Germline CDR1 reads SGHTS; CDR2 reads YDEGEE. Trimming pared 4 bases from V and 14 bases from J, leaving 19 bases between. The CDR3 loop spans 14 amino acids. The CDR3 region is CASSLGGAPATLHF. DNA for the CDR3: TGTGCCAGCAGCCTCGGGGGGGCTCCAGCAACCCTCCACTTT.

The chain is built from TRBV9 and TRBJ2-7, with TRBD1 as a possible D gene (5 bases). Deletions cut 3 bases from V and 7 bases from J, with 14 bases between. Germline V gene lookup returns CDR1 SGDLS and CDR2 YYNGEE. This CDR3 contains 13 residues. This CDR3 is CASSEQVGTEQYF. CDR3 DNA sequence: TGTGCCAGCAGCGAACAGGTTGGAACTGAGCAGTACTTC.